Listed here is a single TCR beta chain. The sample originates from a study of preoperative IRX-2 immunotherapy in early breast cancer. The treatment is: preoperative locoregional IRX-2 cytokine immunotherapy. Preoperative locoregional IRX-2 cytokine immunotherapy was tested in the phase Ib source study. Per germline, CDR1 ENHRY and CDR2 SYGVKD. V trimming: 5 bases; J trimming: 3 bases; junction bases outside the gene matches: 6. The CDR3 consists of 16 residues. Assay: immunoSEQ multiplex PCR; the TCRdb copy retains only in-frame clones and omits some. The top ten clones hold 25% to 35% of a sample with fewer than 25,000 clones, roughly 90% of them seen once.

The chain carries TRBV10-3 and TRBJ2-3; 12 positions agree with TRBD2. The TCR sequence derives from a human donor with breast cancer. The sequencing used tumor tissue, collected after IRX-2 immunotherapy. The CDR3 coding sequence is TGTGCCATCAGTCCAAGACTAGCGGGGGTTACAGATACGCAGTATTTT. Amino acids: CAISPRLAGVTDTQYF.